This T cell receptor (beta chain) comes out of a study of blood T cell repertoires in COVID-19. Study information: Sources were T cells, B-cell-depleted T cells, or PBMCs; the material itself was cDNA or gDNA.

How the authors handled the data: Reference gene primer amplification in the assay estimated nucleated cell counts. Libraries were prepared by immunoSEQ multiplex PCR; TCRdb keeps only in-frame clonotypes and omits some of them. V and J calls and clone size are copied from that table; D and trimming were computed from the DNA. The sample holds some 290,000 clones, around 91% seen once. The Seattle patients joined while their infection was active and were tracked longitudinally afterward. The J segment lost 5 bases and the V segment lost 7 bases, leaving 6 bases of the junction unmatched. The CDR3 spans 13 residues. Germline assignment: CDR1 MNHEY and CDR2 SVGAGI.

The sequence derives from a woman aged 40-49 years with COVID-19, enrolled during active disease. The chain uses TRBV6-5 and TRBJ1-1, with 8 bases aligning to TRBD1. Material: peripheral blood. The CDR3 is CASNNRGGTEAFF. CDR3 DNA: TGTGCCAGCAACAACAGGGGGGGGACTGAAGCTTTCTTT.